Described below is a single TCR beta chain sequence and its context. Its antigen is unknown. A clone one base away is much larger, so this may be a read error. Treatment given: roughly 10-day PBMC culture with coronavirus spike peptide pools or control peptides (ViraFEST assay). After expanding antigen-specific T cells with peptide pools, ViraFEST sequenced their TCRs. The V end was cut by 6 bases, the J end by 5 bases, with 11 bases between. The CDR3 covers 12 residues. Germline V gene sequence: CDR1 KGHSH, CDR2 LQKENI. The sample is drawn from a study of vaccination and CD4 T cells after COVID-19. Study-wide context: Post-COVID sampling occurred a median approximately 100 days after diagnosis (range 35 to 161). Spike peptides, overlapping and drawn from SARS-CoV-2, HCoV-NL63, HCoV-OC43 and HCoV-229E, were used to stimulate cells.

An Oncomine TCR Beta short-read assay was used to sequence the DNA from cultured CD4+ T cells. The authors extracted genomic DNA from cultured CD4+ T cells. TCRdb re-called the PCR reads with MiXCR, one entry per CDR3 protein. There are around 2,600 distinct CDR3 sequences in the sample; around 27% occur only once, and 30% lies in the top ten. The clonotype was recovered from a human donor who had recovered from COVID-19. The J gene is TRBJ2-7, the V gene TRBV18; D is unresolved. Sequences were derived from CD4+ T cells from blood, cultured in vitro, sampled after SARS-CoV-2 vaccination. As DNA, the CDR3 is TGTGCCAGCTCCCCTCGAGGCCACGAGCAGTACTTC. Its translation: CASSPRGHEQYF.